This T cell receptor beta chain was documented in a study of blood T cells in healthy people across ages. A second about 6 to 11 cycle PCR used barcoded and J-beta primers. From each sample, at least 2.5 million paired-end reads containing CDR3 were obtained. TCRdb re-analysed the 5' RACE reads in MiXCR, keeping a single row per CDR3 protein. The repertoire holds hundreds of thousands of distinct CDR3 sequences, with more than 50% as singletons. Findings of the study overall: Aged donors had fewer naive CD4+ cells and lower diversity than long-lived donors.

Trimming took off 5 bases at V and 5 bases at J, with 19 bases between the two ends. The CDR3 spans 16 residues. The germline gives CDR1 MNHEY, CDR2 SMNVEV (reference sequence). Donors each provided about 9.5 milliliters of peripheral blood. With respect to this clonotype: Its antigen remains unidentified.

Sequenced sample: blood. The clonotype originates from a man aged 35 to 55 in good health. This sequence joins TRBV27 and TRBJ1-5; tentatively, D is TRBD1 (5 bases). The CDR3 nucleotides are TGTGCCAGCAGTCCTCAAACCGGGACCTGGGATCAGCCCCAGCATTTT. Translation: CASSPQTGTWDQPQHF.